These 28 T cell receptor beta chains were sequenced from one sample in a study of blood T cell repertoires in COVID-19. Using immunoSEQ multiplex PCR, the repertoire was profiled, and TCRdb retains in-frame clones only, with some absent. This sample has approximately 400,000 clones, with 88% found just once. Source material: PBMCs or T cells enriched from blood (not recorded which). Receptors were obtained from a woman aged 18-29 years who had recovered from COVID-19.

The chain is built from TRBV7-9 and TRBJ2-2, with D perhaps TRBD2 (6 bases). Germline V gives CDR1 SEHNR, CDR2 FQNEAQ (reference sequence). The CDR3 consists of 16 residues. V was shortened by 1 base and J by 5 bases, with 14 bases between the two germline ends. The CDR3 protein is CASSLVPGRTTGELFF. The CDR3 DNA reads TGTGCCAGCAGCTTAGTACCGGGGAGGACGACCGGGGAGCTGTTTTTT.

V and J are TRBV4-1 and TRBJ2-7; 14 bases fit TRBD2. CDR1 and CDR2 from the germline V gene are MGHRA and YSYEKL. The CDR3 runs to 17 residues. V gave up 0 bases and J gave up 4 bases; unmatched junction bases: 5. CDR3 in DNA: TGCGCCAGCAGCCAAGAAGGACTAGCGGGGGGTGCTTACGAGCAGTACTTC. This codes for CASSQEGLAGGAYEQYF.

The genes are TRBV7-3 and TRBJ2-7, with D maybe TRBD2 (5 bases). Germline V lookup: CDR1 SGHTA, CDR2 FQGTGA. This CDR3 has 15 amino acids. V dropped 5 bases and J dropped 6 bases, with 20 bases sitting between them. CDR3 sequence: CASSTLPTTTGEQYF. The CDR3 coding sequence is TGTGCCAGCAGCACCCTCCCGACTACAACGGGCGAGCAGTACTTC. The whole variable domain, remainder taken from reference TRBV7-3 and TRBJ2-7, is GAGVSQTPSNKVTEKGKYVELRCDPISGHTALYWYRQSLGQGPEFLIYFQGTGAADDSGLPNDRFFAVRPEGSVSTLKIQRTERGDSAVYLCASSTLPTTTGEQYFGPGTRLTVT.

For the CDR3, the DNA is TGTGCCAGCAGCATCCATCAAACTAGCGTAGGCGGGGAGCTGTTTTTT. Encoded protein: CASSIHQTSVGGELFF. The V gene is TRBV7-2, the J gene TRBJ2-2, with 7 bases aligning to TRBD2. The V and J ends lost 5 bases and 7 bases, in that order; junction bases with no gene match: 13. From germline, CDR1 is SGHTA and CDR2 FQGNSA. This CDR3 spans 16 amino acids.

CDR3 sequence reads: CASSLELTDSTYEQYF. CDR3 sequence (DNA): TGTGCCAGCAGCTTGGAATTGACGGACTCAACCTACGAGCAGTACTTC. The V call is TRBV5-5, the J call TRBJ2-7; D possibly corresponds to TRBD2 (5 bases). Germline V lookup: CDR1 SGHKS, CDR2 YYEKEE (reference sequence). The V end lost 0 bases, the J end lost 2 bases, and 15 bases lay between the germline ends. The CDR3 has 16 residues.

The chain couples TRBV6-6 to TRBJ2-3; no clear D gene. Germline values: CDR1 MNHNY, CDR2 SVGAGI (reference sequence). With 5 bases removed from V and 3 bases from J, the gap between germline ends came to 9 bases. The CDR3 is 13 amino acids. CDR3 nucleotide sequence: TGTGCCAGCAGTGGATCCCTAACAGATACGCAGTATTTT. Encoded protein: CASSGSLTDTQYF.

The V and J genes are TRBV15 and TRBJ2-7; 14 nucleotides line up with TRBD2. The CDR3 has 17 residues. V lost 5 bases and J lost 2; bases outside the gene matches: 8. The V gene's germline CDR1 is LNHNV and CDR2 YYDKDF (reference sequence). The CDR3 spells CATSSGLAGATTYEQYF. The CDR3 bases are TGTGCCACCAGCTCGGGACTAGCGGGGGCTACTACCTACGAGCAGTACTTC.

This clone was seen a few times. CDR3 coding DNA: TGTGCCAGCTCACCAGGAGGGAATCAGCCCCAGCATTTT. Its protein is CASSPGGNQPQHF. The chain has TRBV18 and TRBJ1-5; D call uncertain. Germline assignment: CDR1 KGHSH and CDR2 LQKENI. The CDR3 sequence is 13 residues long. The V gene lost 2 bases and the J gene lost 4 bases, with 6 bases spanning the gap.

V gene TRBV6-1 combines with J gene TRBJ2-7; the match to TRBD1 covers 9 bases. V lost 3 bases to trimming and J lost 5 bases; unmatched junction nucleotides: 8. The germline gives CDR1 MNHNS, CDR2 SASEGT. This CDR3 has 15 amino acids. CDR3 nucleotide sequence: TGTGCCAGCAGTGAGTGGGGACAGGGTCGCGACGAGCAGTACTTC. It is translated as CASSEWGQGRDEQYF.

The chain joins TRBV7-6 to TRBJ2-7, with 8 bases matching TRBD2. The CDR3 has 14 residues. The germline V gene encodes CDR1 SGHVS and CDR2 FNYEAQ. The V and J ends lost 5 bases and 3 bases, in that order; junction bases with no gene match: 6. The CDR3 protein is CASSVSGGDYEQYF. DNA of the CDR3: TGTGCCAGCAGCGTAAGCGGGGGCGACTACGAGCAGTACTTC.

This chain joins TRBV5-1 and TRBJ1-1; 10 bases map to TRBD1. The trim removed 4 bases at V and 5 bases at J, leaving 5 bases unmatched. Germline CDR1 SGHRS, CDR2 YFSETQ. This CDR3 region has 14 residues. This CDR3 is CASSGGTGDTEAFF. CDR3 nucleotides: TGCGCCAGCAGCGGAGGGACAGGGGATACTGAAGCTTTCTTT.

V usage is TRBV14 and J usage is TRBJ1-1; 9 bases are shared with TRBD1. The CDR3 extends over 18 amino acids. The junction had 13 bases not matched to a gene; V was cut back by 4 bases and J by 1 base. From germline, CDR1 is SGHDN and CDR2 FVKESK. The CDR3 is CASSPGGQGVFKNTEAFF. The CDR3, as DNA: TGTGCCAGCAGCCCAGGGGGACAGGGCGTTTTCAAGAACACTGAAGCTTTCTTT.

This CDR3 is CASSESNRAGMYNEQFF. The CDR3, as DNA: TGCGCCAGCAGCGAATCGAATCGGGCAGGGATGTACAATGAGCAGTTCTTC. This rearrangement joins TRBV4-1 to TRBJ2-1; D possibly corresponds to TRBD1 (5 bases). CDR3 length equals 17 residues. Germline-derived CDR1 and CDR2 are MGHRA and YSYEKL. The V and J ends lost 5 bases and 4 bases respectively, with 21 bases between them.

This clone has just a few counts. In nucleotides, the CDR3 is TGTGCCAGCACCCTCACAGGGGGGAACACTGAAGCTTTCTTT. It translates to CASTLTGGNTEAFF. This rearrangement joins TRBV27 to TRBJ1-1; 8 bases match TRBD1. The ends lost 7 bases at V and 1 base at J; junction bases unmatched: 5. Germline CDR1 and CDR2: MNHEY and SMNVEV (reference sequence). The CDR3 loop spans 14 amino acids.

The chain couples TRBV7-9 to TRBJ2-7, with D perhaps matching TRBD1 (6 bases). Per germline, CDR1 SEHNR and CDR2 FQNEAQ (reference sequence). The CDR3 extends over 13 amino acids. V was trimmed by 6 bases and J by 3 bases, leaving 12 bases between them. The CDR3 nucleotides are TGTGCCAGCAGACAGGACAGTAGCTACGAGCAGTACTTC. Its translation is CASRQDSSYEQYF.

This rearrangement joins TRBV7-9 to TRBJ2-1; D perhaps matches TRBD2 (6 bases). This CDR3 comprises 17 residues. Germline V gene lookup returns CDR1 SEHNR and CDR2 FQNEAQ (reference sequence). Trimming shortened V by 1 base and J by 3 bases, and 16 bases separated the two germline ends. The CDR3 sequence: CASSLGWVGLDYNEQFF. The CDR3 DNA reads as TGTGCCAGCAGCTTAGGATGGGTGGGACTCGACTACAATGAGCAGTTCTTC.

The chain couples TRBV23-1 to TRBJ1-2, with D maybe TRBD1 (5 bases). TRBV23-1 is given ORF status, its function remaining uncertain. The germline V and J ends were trimmed by 0 bases and 5 bases, with 13 bases remaining between them. The CDR3 loop spans 15 amino acids. The CDR3 DNA is TGCGCCAGCAGTCAATCGGTAGGGGAAATTTATGGCTACACCTTC. Protein product: CASSQSVGEIYGYTF.

This chain joins TRBV10-3 and TRBJ1-1; 7 bases fit TRBD1. Germline CDR1 ENHRY, CDR2 SYGVKD. V was pared by 5 bases and J by 1 base, with 1 base of the junction left unmatched. The CDR3 extends over 13 amino acids. CDR3 DNA sequence: TGTGCCATCAGTTACAGGGGGAACACTGAAGCTTTCTTT. Protein product: CAISYRGNTEAFF.

This chain connects TRBV27 to TRBJ1-5; D is perhaps TRBD1 (5 bases). Germline CDR1 MNHEY, CDR2 SMNVEV (reference sequence). Trimming pared 7 bases from V and 0 bases from J, leaving 10 bases between. CDR3 length: 14 amino acids. The CDR3 sequence is CASKAGYSNQPQHF. In nucleotides, the CDR3 is TGTGCCAGCAAGGCAGGGTATAGCAATCAGCCCCAGCATTTT.

The genes are TRBV5-6 and TRBJ2-1; 8 nucleotides line up with TRBD1. In germline, CDR1 is SGHDT, CDR2 YYEEEE. The CDR3 runs to 16 residues. The ends lost 0 bases at V and 3 bases at J; junction bases unmatched: 5. DNA for the CDR3: TGTGCCAGCAGCTTGGCCGGGACAGGCCGCTACAATGAGCAGTTCTTC. This codes for CASSLAGTGRYNEQFF.

The chain recombines TRBV9 with TRBJ1-1; D unclear. The germline gives CDR1 SGDLS, CDR2 YYNGEE. V was pared by 4 bases and J by 1 base, with 17 bases between. The CDR3 runs to 16 residues. CDR3: CASSPRVGASNTEAFF. The CDR3 DNA follows: TGTGCCAGCAGCCCCCGGGTGGGTGCGTCGAACACTGAAGCTTTCTTT.

CDR3 amino acids: CASSSFSGGGLPEQFF. DNA for the CDR3: TGTGCCAGCAGCTCCTTTAGCGGGGGGGGACTCCCTGAGCAGTTCTTC. The rearrangement uses TRBV7-6 and TRBJ2-1, with 11 bases identical to TRBD2. The V gene end was trimmed by 4 bases and the J gene end by 9 bases; junction bases not matched to a gene: 11. Germline-derived CDR1 and CDR2 are SGHVS and FNYEAQ. The CDR3 runs 16 residues.

The CDR3 DNA is TGTGCCAGCAAGGTCTCAGGGAACAATTCACCCCTCCACTTT. Its protein is CASKVSGNNSPLHF. The rearrangement uses TRBV7-2 and TRBJ1-6, with D possibly matching TRBD1 (5 bases). This CDR3 contains 14 residues. The germline CDR1 and CDR2 sequences are SGHTA and FQGNSA. The germline V and J ends were trimmed by 7 bases and 7 bases, with 14 bases remaining between them.

The chain carries TRBV19 and TRBJ2-1, with D tentatively TRBD1 (6 bases). The V end was cut by 6 bases, the J end by 10 bases, with 22 bases between. The CDR3 totals 15 residues. The germline V gene encodes CDR1 LNHDA and CDR2 SQIVND (reference sequence). CDR3 bases: TGTGCCAGTAGCATGCCGGGACAACACTCCCAAGAGCAGTTCTTC. Translating it yields CASSMPGQHSQEQFF. Full variable domain (missing parts from reference TRBV19 and TRBJ2-1): DGGITQSPKYLFRKEGQNVTLSCEQNLNHDAMYWYRQDPGQGLRLIYYSQIVNDFQKGDIAEGYSVSREKKESFPLTVTSAQKNPTAFYLCASSMPGQHSQEQFFGPGTRLTVL.

V and J are TRBV6-1 and TRBJ2-1; D possibly corresponds to TRBD2 (6 bases). The CDR3 has 16 amino acids. Per the germline V gene, CDR1 is MNHNS and CDR2 is SASEGT. The ends were cut back, 2 bases at V and 0 bases at J, with 11 bases in the middle. The CDR3 sequence: CASSEIAGSSYNEQFF. DNA of the CDR3: TGTGCCAGCAGTGAAATCGCGGGGTCCTCCTACAATGAGCAGTTCTTC.

This chain connects TRBV19 to TRBJ1-6; no firm D call. Germline CDR1 reads LNHDA; CDR2 reads SQIVND (reference sequence). The V and J ends lost 5 bases and 6 bases respectively, with 26 bases between them. The CDR3 length is 19 residues. As DNA, the CDR3 is TGTGCCAGTAGTCCCCCCACCTACTGGTCGCGAGGCCTTAATTCACCCCTCCACTTT. Amino acid sequence: CASSPPTYWSRGLNSPLHF. Supplemented by reference TRBV19 and TRBJ1-6, the full variable domain reads DGGITQSPKYLFRKEGQNVTLSCEQNLNHDAMYWYRQDPGQGLRLIYYSQIVNDFQKGDIAEGYSVSREKKESFPLTVTSAQKNPTAFYLCASSPPTYWSRGLNSPLHFGNGTRLTVT.

The chain combines TRBV9 with TRBJ1-2; the D is unclear. Between the trimmed V and J ends, which lost 0 bases and 5 bases, there was a span of 11 bases. The CDR3 loop spans 14 amino acids. The germline CDR1 and CDR2 sequences are SGDLS and YYNGEE. CDR3 in amino acids: CASSVAEEAYGYTF. The CDR3 nucleotides are TGTGCCAGCAGCGTAGCTGAGGAAGCTTATGGCTACACCTTC. The whole variable domain, remainder taken from reference TRBV9 and TRBJ1-2, is DSGVTQTPKHLITATGQRVTLRCSPRSGDLSVYWYQQSLDQGLQFLIQYYNGEERAKGNILERFSAQQFPDLHSELNLSSLELGDSALYFCASSVAEEAYGYTFGSGTRLTVV.

CDR3 DNA: TGTGCCAGCAGTTCCCCTACAGGGGGCAATGGTGGCTACACCTTC. This encodes CASSSPTGGNGGYTF. The chain couples TRBV27 to TRBJ1-2; 9 positions match TRBD1. Germline CDR1 MNHEY, CDR2 SMNVEV (reference sequence). V lost 4 bases, J lost 7 bases, and 10 bases stayed unmatched. This CDR3 spans 15 amino acids.